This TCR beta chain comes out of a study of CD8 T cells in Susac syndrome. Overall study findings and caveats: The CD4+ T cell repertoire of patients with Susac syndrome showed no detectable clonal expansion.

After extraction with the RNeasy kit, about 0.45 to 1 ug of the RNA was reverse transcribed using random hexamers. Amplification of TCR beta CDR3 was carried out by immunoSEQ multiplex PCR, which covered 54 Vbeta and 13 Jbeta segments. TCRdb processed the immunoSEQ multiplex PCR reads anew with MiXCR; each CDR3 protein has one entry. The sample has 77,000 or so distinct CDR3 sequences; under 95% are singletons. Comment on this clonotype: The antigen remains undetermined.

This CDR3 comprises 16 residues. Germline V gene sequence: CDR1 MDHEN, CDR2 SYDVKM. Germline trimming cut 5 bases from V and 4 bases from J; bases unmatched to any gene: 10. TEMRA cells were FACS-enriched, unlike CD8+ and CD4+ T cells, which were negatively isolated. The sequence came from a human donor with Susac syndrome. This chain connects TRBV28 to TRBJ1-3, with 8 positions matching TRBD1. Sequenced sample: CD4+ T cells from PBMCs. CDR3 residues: CASSPTAGTGGNTIYF. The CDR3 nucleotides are TGTGCCAGCAGTCCTACCGCCGGGACAGGAGGAAACACCATATATTTT.